This T cell receptor (beta chain) was observed in a study of CD8+ T cells in alopecia areata. On the study more broadly: Treated patients swallowed 5 to 10 mg of oral tofacitinib twice daily. General observations from the study: Scalp clonality, together with expanded CD8+ clones among the top 100, fell significantly with tofacitinib.

Points on this clone: What it binds is not known.

Germline CDR1 and CDR2: MGHRA and YSYEKL. The ends were cut back, 4 bases at V and 5 bases at J, with 14 bases in the middle. The CDR3 runs to 14 residues. Sample treatment: oral pan-JAK inhibitor, 5-10 mg twice daily. TCR sequencing used cDNA made by reverse transcription of extracted RNA. The repertoire was sequenced with immunoSEQ multiplex PCR; TCRdb's copy has only in-frame clones and lacks some. The sample includes around 120,000 clones, approximately 60% of them seen just once. This specimen was CD4+ T cells sorted from blood, taken at week 4, from a patient treated with tofacitinib. The gene calls are TRBV4-1 and TRBJ2-5; a weak D match, TRBD2 (6 bases). The clonotype comes from a human donor with alopecia areata. The CDR3 region is CASSPQLAQETQYF. CDR3 coding DNA: TGCGCCAGCAGCCCCCAGCTAGCGCAGGAGACCCAGTACTTC.